The entry below gives a single T cell receptor (beta chain) sequence along with its context. Its cognate antigen is unknown. Germline V gene data show CDR1 as SEHNR and CDR2 as FQNEAQ (reference sequence). Trimming shortened V by 5 bases and J by 5 bases, and 18 bases separated the two germline ends. The CDR3 spans 15 residues. Method: immunoSEQ multiplex PCR; TCRdb's copy keeps in-frame clones and lacks some. The sample lists tens of thousands of clones, 88% seen once, with 9.5% to 15% in the top ten. The data are from a study of OX40 agonist ivuxolimab in advanced cancers. Background on the study: Six ivuxolimab dose levels, 0.01 to 10 mg/kg, were given intravenously every 2 weeks. Prior therapy, whether anti-PD-1, anti-PD-L1 or anti-CTLA-4, was allowed, and roughly 40% had some. Partial response was recorded in three patients: one hepatocellular carcinoma and two cutaneous melanoma cases.

General study results and limits: Compared with others, partial responders at 0.1-3.0 mg/kg displayed clonal expansion among the lowest.

Sequences were derived from CD4+ or CD8+ T cells sorted from blood, sampled in a trial of the OX40 agonist ivuxolimab. The sequence was obtained from an adult with an advanced solid tumor such as melanoma, head and neck, liver or kidney cancer. The J gene is TRBJ1-2, the V gene TRBV7-9; possibly TRBD1 for D (5 bases). The CDR3, as DNA: TGTGCCAGCAGCCCCCCCGGACACCTGATTTATGGCTACACCTTC. Encoded protein: CASSPPGHLIYGYTF.